This T cell receptor (beta chain) was recovered during a study of shared clonotypes between healthy human individuals. Background on the study: The donors, two women and a few men, were aged 18 to 49.

Study-wide findings and caveats: The study found lower generation probabilities in non-shared clonotypes than in those shared by all four donors.

Sequencing used immunoSEQ multiplex PCR; TCRdb keeps in-frame clones, though not all of them. The data hold over 2 million clones, with about 94% observed a single time. Naive CD8 isolation took CD45RO-negative cells positively selected for CCR7 and excluded terminally differentiated effector memory CD45RA+ cells. All of the donors resided in Nashville, Tennessee, and each was a Caucasian adult. This clone was observed once. Its cognate antigen is unknown. The sample taken for sequencing was naive CD8+ T cells sorted from blood. The receptor was derived from a man aged 18 to 35 in good health.

CDR3 sequence reads: CASSPFYGVGTSNEQYF. CDR3 DNA: TGTGCCAGCAGCCCATTCTACGGGGTGGGGACTAGCAACGAGCAGTACTTC. V and J are TRBV9 and TRBJ2-7, with 9 bases identical to TRBD2. The germline CDR1 and CDR2 sequences are SGDLS and YYNGEE. The CDR3 consists of 17 residues. With 4 bases clipped from V and 5 bases from J, the junction kept 16 bases outside the gene matches.